This paragraph covers one TCR beta chain sequence. No antigen is known for it. No base quality information exists; no much larger clone differs at one position. TCRbeta CDR3 regions were amplified from genomic DNA using the immunoSEQ Assay, a bias-controlled multiplex PCR. In the source study's methods: The number of nucleated cells in each sample was estimated from the amplification of reference gene primers within the assay. Sequence reads were collapsed and filtered to measure the absolute abundance of every unique TCRbeta CDR3 rearrangement. For each sample, productive Simpson clonality was calculated by taking the square root of Simpson's diversity index across productive rearrangements. Sourced from immuneACCESS, this table was stored by TCRdb with only in-frame sequences that have V and J called. A share of the clones is absent; for the studies checked, an unresolved V gene accounts for under half, and the remainder has no known explanation. V, J and clone size derive from that table, while D and trimming were established from the DNA sequence. Across this sample there are about 260,000 clones, with approximately 86% seen only once. The ten largest clonotypes hold over 5% of the sample.

The sample originates from a study of blood T cell repertoires in COVID-19 (dated by TCRdb to the early 2020s). Regarding the research as a whole: Samples from collaborators originated in the United States, Italy and Spain and spanned both the acute and convalescent phases of COVID-19. The material from the prospective study consisted of cDNA or gDNA derived from T cells, B-cell-depleted T cells, or PBMCs. The dataset comprised deeply sampled blood TCRbeta repertoires from subjects exposed to, actively infected with, or recovered from COVID-19. The repertoires were released in a freely available public database intended as a resource for research on the immune response to SARS-CoV-2. Samples were obtained from the ongoing ImmuneRACE study (first 160 participants) and from about 1,300 subjects provided by 6 global collaborators. Nearly every sample came with metadata listing a de-identified subject ID, COVID-19 status, age in years and sex. Where HLA class I and class II types were available, the types were taken from metadata supplied by the sample provider, not from assay-based typing.

One collaborating source in Seattle enrolled patients while the patients were actively infected and followed the patients over time throughout the course of disease. The collaborating institutions used their own protocols to collect whole blood in K2EDTA tubes. For TCRbeta analysis, collaborator samples were shipped as frozen whole blood, as isolated PBMCs, or as DNA extracted from either sample type. Beyond this particular receptor, the publication reports: The quantity of clinical and demographic metadata differed by source and by participant and was supplied without curation.

The source is a woman in her fifties or sixties with COVID-19, enrolled during active disease. The specimen was peripheral blood.

The CDR3 corresponds to CAWSQGIEDQPQHF. The sequenced DNA: TGTGCCTGGTCCCAGGGGATTGAGGATCAGCCCCAGCATTTT. This chain joins TRBV30 to TRBJ1-5, with a weak D call of TRBD1 (6 bases match). CDR1 GTSNPN and CDR2 SVGIG are derived from the germline V gene (reference sequence). There are 14 amino acids in the CDR3, from cysteine to phenylalanine inclusive. Only the CDR3 portion is preserved as DNA: 42 bases, with reading frame beginning at the first base. V sheds 5 bases and J sheds 5 bases, leaving 16 bases between their ends.